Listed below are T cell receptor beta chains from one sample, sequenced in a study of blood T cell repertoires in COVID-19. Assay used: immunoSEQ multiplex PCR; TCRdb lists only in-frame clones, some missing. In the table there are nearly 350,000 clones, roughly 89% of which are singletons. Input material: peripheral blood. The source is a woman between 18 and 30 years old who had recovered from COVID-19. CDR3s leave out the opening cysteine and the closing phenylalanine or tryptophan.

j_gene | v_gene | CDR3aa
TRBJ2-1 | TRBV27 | ASRVSGIQSSYNEQF
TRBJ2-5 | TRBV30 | AFGTLQETQY
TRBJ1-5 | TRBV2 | ASSPGTGVQPQH
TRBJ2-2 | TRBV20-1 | SASHRRNTGELF
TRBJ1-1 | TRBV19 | ASREQQNTEAF
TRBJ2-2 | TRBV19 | ASSILRSGELF
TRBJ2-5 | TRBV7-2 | ASSLGPAGETQY
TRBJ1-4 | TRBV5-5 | ASSLGDRVMGEKLF
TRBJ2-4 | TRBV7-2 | ASSLQGLENIQY
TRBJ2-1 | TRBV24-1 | ATSDPGLGTNEQF
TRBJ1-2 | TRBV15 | ATSKEVRGYGYT
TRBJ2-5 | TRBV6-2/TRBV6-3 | ASSQPGTRETQY
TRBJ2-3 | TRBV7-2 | ASSLIQTDTQY
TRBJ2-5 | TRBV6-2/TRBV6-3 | ASSSSTVEETQY
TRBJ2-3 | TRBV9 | ASSADLRVVADTQY
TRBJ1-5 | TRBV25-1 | ASSEDRGQAPQH
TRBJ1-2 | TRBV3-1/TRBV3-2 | ASSVQGSYGYT
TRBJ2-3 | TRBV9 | ASSGLTSGDTQY
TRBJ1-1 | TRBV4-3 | ASSQDRVSMNTEAF
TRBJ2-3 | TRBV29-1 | STQIGGTDTQY
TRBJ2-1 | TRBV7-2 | ASSSYAGGEQF
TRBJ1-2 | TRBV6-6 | ASSYAPGTGGYT
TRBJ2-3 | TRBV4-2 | ASSQEGGTGADTQY
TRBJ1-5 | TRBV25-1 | ASSGGASGQVNQPQH
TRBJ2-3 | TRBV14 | ASSQTRDTQY
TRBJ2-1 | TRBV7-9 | ASSSSGTKNNEQF
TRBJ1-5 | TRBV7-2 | ASSLVTTNQPQH
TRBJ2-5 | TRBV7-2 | ASSLGSGGETQY
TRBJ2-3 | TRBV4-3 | ASSFRGTDTQY
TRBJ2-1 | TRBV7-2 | ASSPATSGRDVF
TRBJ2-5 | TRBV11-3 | ASSGGGAPETQY
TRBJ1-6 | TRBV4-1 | ASSQGASGSYNSPLH
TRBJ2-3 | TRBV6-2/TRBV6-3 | ASSYSREVDTQY